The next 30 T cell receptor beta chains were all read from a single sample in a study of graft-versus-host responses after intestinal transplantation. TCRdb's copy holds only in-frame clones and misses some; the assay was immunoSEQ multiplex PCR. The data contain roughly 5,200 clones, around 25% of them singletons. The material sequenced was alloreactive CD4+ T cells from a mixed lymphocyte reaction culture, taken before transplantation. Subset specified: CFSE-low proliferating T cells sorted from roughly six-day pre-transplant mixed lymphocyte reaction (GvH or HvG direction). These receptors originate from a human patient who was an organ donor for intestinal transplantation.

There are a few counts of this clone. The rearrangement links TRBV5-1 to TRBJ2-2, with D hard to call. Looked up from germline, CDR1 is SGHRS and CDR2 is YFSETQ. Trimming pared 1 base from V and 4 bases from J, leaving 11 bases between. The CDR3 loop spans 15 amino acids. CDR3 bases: TGCGCCAGCAGCTTGACCGGCGCTAGCACCGGGGAGCTGTTTTTT. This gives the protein CASSLTGASTGELFF.

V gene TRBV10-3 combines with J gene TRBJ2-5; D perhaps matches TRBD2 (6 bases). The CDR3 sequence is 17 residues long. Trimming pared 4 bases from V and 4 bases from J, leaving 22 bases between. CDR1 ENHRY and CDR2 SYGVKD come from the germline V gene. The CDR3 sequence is CAISVSLERAASETQYF. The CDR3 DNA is TGTGCCATCAGTGTGTCCTTGGAGCGGGCAGCTTCAGAGACCCAGTACTTC.

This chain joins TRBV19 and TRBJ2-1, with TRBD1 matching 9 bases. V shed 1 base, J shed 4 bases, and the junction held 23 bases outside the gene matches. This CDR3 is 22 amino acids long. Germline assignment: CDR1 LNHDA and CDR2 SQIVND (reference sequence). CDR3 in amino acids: CASSIVAQGAYRLATTYNEQFF. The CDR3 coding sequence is TGTGCCAGTAGTATAGTGGCACAGGGGGCCTACAGACTAGCTACTACGTACAATGAGCAGTTCTTC.

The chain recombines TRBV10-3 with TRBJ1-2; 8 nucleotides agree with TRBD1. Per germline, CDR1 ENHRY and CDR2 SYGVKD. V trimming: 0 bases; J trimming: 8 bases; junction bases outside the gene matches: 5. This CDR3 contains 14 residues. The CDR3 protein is CAISESQGAGGYTF. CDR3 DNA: TGTGCCATCAGTGAGTCTCAGGGGGCAGGGGGCTACACCTTC.

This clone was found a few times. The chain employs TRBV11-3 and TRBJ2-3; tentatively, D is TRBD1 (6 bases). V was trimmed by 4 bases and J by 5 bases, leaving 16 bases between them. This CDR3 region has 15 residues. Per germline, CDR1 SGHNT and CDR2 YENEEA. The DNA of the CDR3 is TGTGCCAGCAGCTGGACGGCAGGGGCGAGAGATACGCAGTATTTT. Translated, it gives CASSWTAGARDTQYF.

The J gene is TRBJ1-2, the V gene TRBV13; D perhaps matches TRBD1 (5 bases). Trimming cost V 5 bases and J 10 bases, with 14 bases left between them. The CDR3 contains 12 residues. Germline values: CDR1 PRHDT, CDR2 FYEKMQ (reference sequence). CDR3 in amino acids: CASSTGTSPYTF. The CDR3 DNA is TGTGCCAGCAGCACCGGGACTAGCCCCTACACCTTC.

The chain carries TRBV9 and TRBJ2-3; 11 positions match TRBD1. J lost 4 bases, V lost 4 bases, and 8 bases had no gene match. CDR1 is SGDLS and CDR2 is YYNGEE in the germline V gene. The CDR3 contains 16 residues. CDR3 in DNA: TGTGCCAGCAGCTCCGGAGCGGGACAGGGGGCAGATACGCAGTATTTT. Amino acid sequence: CASSSGAGQGADTQYF. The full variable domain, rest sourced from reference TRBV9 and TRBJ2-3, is DSGVTQTPKHLITATGQRVTLRCSPRSGDLSVYWYQQSLDQGLQFLIQYYNGEERAKGNILERFSAQQFPDLHSELNLSSLELGDSALYFCASSSGAGQGADTQYFGPGTRLTVL.

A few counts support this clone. This chain's CDR3 is CASSSSLAGGDRDEQFF. CDR3 nucleotide sequence: TGTGCCAGCAGCTCTTCACTAGCGGGGGGTGATAGGGATGAGCAGTTCTTC. The rearrangement links TRBV7-2 to TRBJ2-1; 12 bases align to TRBD2. The V gene end was trimmed by 4 bases and the J gene end by 8 bases; junction bases not matched to a gene: 12. The CDR3 loop spans 17 amino acids. From germline, CDR1 is SGHTA and CDR2 FQGNSA.

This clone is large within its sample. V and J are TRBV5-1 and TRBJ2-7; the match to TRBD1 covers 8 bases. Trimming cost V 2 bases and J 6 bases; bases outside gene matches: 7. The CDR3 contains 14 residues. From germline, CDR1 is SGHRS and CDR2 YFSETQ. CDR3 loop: CASSFGGQVGEQYF. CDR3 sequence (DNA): TGCGCCAGCAGCTTTGGGGGACAGGTTGGCGAGCAGTACTTC.

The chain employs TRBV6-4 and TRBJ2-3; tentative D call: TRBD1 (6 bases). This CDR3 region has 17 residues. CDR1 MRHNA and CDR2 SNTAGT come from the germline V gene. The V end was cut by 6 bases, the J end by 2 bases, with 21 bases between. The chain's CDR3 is CASRGHWTAGDTDTQYF. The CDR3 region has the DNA TGTGCCAGCAGGGGACATTGGACTGCTGGGGACACAGATACGCAGTATTTT.

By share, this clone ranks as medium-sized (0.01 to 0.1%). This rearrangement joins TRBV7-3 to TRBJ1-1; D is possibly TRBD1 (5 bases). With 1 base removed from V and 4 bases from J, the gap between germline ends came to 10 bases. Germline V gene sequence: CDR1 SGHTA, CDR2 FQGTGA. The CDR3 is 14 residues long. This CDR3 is CASSLSAGGTEAFF. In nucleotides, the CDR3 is TGTGCCAGCAGCTTAAGTGCCGGGGGCACTGAAGCTTTCTTT.

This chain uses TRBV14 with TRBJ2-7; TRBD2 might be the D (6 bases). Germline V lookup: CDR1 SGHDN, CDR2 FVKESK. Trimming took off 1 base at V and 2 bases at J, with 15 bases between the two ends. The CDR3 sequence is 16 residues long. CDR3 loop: CASSQVVQGGPYEQYF. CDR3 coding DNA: TGTGCCAGCAGCCAAGTGGTCCAGGGAGGTCCCTACGAGCAGTACTTC. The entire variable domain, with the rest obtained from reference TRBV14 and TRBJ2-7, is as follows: EAGVTQFPSHSVIEKGQTVTLRCDPISGHDNLYWYRRVMGKEIKFLLHFVKESKQDESGMPNNRFLAERTGGTYSTLKVQPAELEDSGVYFCASSQVVQGGPYEQYFGPGTRLTVT.

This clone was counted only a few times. Written as DNA, the CDR3 is TGTGCCAGCAGCTCCCAACGGAGGCCACCTGAGCAGTTCTTC. This encodes CASSSQRRPPEQFF. The V call is TRBV6-1, the J call TRBJ2-1, with D possibly matching TRBD2 (5 bases). Germline V gene sequence: CDR1 MNHNS, CDR2 SASEGT. CDR3 length equals 14 residues. V dropped 6 bases and J dropped 9 bases, with 18 bases sitting between them.

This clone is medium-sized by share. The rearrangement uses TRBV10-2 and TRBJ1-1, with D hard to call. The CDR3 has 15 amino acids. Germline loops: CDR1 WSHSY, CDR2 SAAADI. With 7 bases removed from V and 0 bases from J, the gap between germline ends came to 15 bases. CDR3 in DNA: TGCGCCAGCACCCGAACCCCGAACATGAACACTGAAGCTTTCTTT. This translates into CASTRTPNMNTEAFF.

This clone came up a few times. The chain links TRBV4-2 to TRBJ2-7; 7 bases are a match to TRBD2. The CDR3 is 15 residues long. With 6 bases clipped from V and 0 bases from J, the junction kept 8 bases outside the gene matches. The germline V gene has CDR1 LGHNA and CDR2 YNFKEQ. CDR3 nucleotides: TGTGCCAGCAGAGGGACTACCCCATACTCCTACGAGCAGTACTTC. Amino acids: CASRGTTPYSYEQYF.

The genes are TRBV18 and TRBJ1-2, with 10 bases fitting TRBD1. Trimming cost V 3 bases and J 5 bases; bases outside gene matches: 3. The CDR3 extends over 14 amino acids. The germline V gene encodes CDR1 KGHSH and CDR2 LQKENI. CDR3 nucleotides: TGTGCCAGCTCACCCGGGACAGGGGAATATGGCTACACCTTC. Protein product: CASSPGTGEYGYTF.

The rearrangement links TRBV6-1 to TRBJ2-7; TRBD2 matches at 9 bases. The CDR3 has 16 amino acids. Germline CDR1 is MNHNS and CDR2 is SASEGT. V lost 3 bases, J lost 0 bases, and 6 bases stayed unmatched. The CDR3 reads CASSDVGGRASYEQYF. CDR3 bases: TGTGCCAGCAGTGATGTAGGCGGGAGGGCCTCCTACGAGCAGTACTTC.

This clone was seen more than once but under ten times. CDR3 amino acids: CASSLHYNEQFF. DNA of the CDR3: TGCGCCAGCAGCTTGCACTACAATGAGCAGTTCTTC. The genes are TRBV5-1 and TRBJ2-1; D is unclear. The CDR3 runs to 12 residues. V was pared by 1 base and J by 3 bases, with 2 bases between. The germline gives CDR1 SGHRS, CDR2 YFSETQ.

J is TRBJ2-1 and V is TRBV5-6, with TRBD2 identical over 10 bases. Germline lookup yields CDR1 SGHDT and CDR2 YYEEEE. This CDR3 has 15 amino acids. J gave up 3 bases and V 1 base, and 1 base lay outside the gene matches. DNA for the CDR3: TGTGCCAGCAGCTTGAGACTAGCGGGCTACAATGAGCAGTTCTTC. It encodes CASSLRLAGYNEQFF.

In nucleotides, the CDR3 is TGCGCCAGCAGCCAAGGCGGTAGCGGGAGGGCCGATGAGCAGTTCTTC. Translating it yields CASSQGGSGRADEQFF. The chain combines TRBV4-1 with TRBJ2-1, with 11 positions matching TRBD2. The CDR3 is 16 amino acids. CDR1 MGHRA and CDR2 YSYEKL come from the germline V gene. V dropped 1 base and J dropped 8; count of bases not matched to a gene: 7.

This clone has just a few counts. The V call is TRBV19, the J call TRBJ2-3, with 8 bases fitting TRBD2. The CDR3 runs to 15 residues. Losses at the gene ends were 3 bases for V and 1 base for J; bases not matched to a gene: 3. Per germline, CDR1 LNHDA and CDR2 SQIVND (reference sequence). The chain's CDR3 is CASSIGGARTDTQYF. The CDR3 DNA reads TGTGCCAGTAGTATCGGGGGGGCGCGCACAGATACGCAGTATTTT.

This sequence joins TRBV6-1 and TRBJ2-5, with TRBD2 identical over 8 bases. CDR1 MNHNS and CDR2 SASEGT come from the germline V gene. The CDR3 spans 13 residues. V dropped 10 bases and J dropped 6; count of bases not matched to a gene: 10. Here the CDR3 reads CATQTSGGQTQYF. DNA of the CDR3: TGTGCCACCCAAACTAGCGGCGGGCAGACCCAGTACTTC.

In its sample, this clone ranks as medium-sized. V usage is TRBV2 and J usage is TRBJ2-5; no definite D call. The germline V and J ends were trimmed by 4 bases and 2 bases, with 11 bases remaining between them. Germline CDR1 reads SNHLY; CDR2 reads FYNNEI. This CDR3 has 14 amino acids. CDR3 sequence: CASSGRSVQETQYF. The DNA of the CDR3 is TGTGCCAGCAGTGGTCGATCGGTTCAAGAGACCCAGTACTTC.

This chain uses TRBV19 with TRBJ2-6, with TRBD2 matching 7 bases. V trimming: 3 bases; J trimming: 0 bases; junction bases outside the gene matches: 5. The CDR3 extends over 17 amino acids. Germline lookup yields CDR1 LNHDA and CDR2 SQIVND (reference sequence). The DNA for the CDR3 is TGTGCCAGTAGTATCACGGGAGGTCACTCTGGGGCCAACGTCCTGACTTTC. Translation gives CASSITGGHSGANVLTF.

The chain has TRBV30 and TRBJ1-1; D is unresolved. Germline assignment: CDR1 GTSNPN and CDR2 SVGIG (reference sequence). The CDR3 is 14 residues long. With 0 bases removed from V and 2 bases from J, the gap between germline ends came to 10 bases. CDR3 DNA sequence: TGTGCCTGGAGTGTACGGAGGGTTAACACTGAAGCTTTCTTT. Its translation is CAWSVRRVNTEAFF.

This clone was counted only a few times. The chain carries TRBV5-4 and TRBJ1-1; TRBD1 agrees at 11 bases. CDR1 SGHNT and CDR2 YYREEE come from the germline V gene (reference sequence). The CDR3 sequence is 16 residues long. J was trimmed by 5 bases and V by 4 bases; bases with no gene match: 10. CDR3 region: CASSGGQGAIKTEAFF. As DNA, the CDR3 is TGTGCCAGCAGCGGAGGACAGGGGGCGATTAAAACTGAAGCTTTCTTT.

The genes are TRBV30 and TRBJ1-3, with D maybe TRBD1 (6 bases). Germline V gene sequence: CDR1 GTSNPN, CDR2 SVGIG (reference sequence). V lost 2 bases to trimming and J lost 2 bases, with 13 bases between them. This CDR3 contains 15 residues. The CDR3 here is CAWSMQGGTGNTIYF. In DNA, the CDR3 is TGTGCCTGGAGTATGCAAGGGGGTACTGGAAACACCATATATTTT.

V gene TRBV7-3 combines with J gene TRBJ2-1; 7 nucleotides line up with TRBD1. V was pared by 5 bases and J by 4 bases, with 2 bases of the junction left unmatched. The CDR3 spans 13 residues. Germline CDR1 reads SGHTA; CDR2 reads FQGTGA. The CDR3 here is CASSQTGYNEQFF. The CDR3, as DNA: TGTGCCAGCAGCCAGACAGGGTACAATGAGCAGTTCTTC.

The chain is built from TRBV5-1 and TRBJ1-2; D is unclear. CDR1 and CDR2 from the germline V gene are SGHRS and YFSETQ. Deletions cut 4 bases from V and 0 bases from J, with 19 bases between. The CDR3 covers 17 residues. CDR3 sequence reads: CASSLNPNREANYGYTF. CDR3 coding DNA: TGCGCCAGCAGCCTCAATCCGAACAGAGAAGCTAACTATGGCTACACCTTC.

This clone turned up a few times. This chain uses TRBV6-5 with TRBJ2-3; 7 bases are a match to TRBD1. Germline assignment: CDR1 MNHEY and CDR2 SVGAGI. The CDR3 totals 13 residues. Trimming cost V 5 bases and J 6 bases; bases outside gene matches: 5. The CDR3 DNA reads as TGTGCCAGCAGTAGGGGGCGACTTGATACGCAGTATTTT. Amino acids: CASSRGRLDTQYF.